The source of this TCR beta chain is a study of identical twins. Whole-study findings and limits: Invariant T cells like MAIT and iNKT could partly confound the zero-insertion analyses.

This CDR3 has 13 residues. V lost 4 bases to trimming and J lost 9 bases, with 14 bases between them. The germline gives CDR1 WNHNN, CDR2 SYGVQD (reference sequence). Note on this clonotype: Its antigen is as yet unknown.

From the 5' RACE reads, TCRdb called clonotypes with MiXCR, one entry per CDR3 protein. The sample lists approximately 620,000 distinct CDR3 sequences; more than 6.5% were seen once. These data were likewise used in another study, on yellow fever vaccine responses in identical twins.

The TCR comes from a young woman in good health. V usage is TRBV10-1 and J usage is TRBJ2-3; D is possibly TRBD1 or TRBD2 (5 bases each). The sequenced sample consisted of PBMCs. The CDR3 DNA reads TGCGCCAGCAGTGGCCGGGACGCTCGAACGCAGTATTTT. Amino acid sequence: CASSGRDARTQYF.